This is a list of T cell receptor beta chains from one sample in a study of shared clonotypes between healthy human individuals. TCRdb's table, derived via immunoSEQ multiplex PCR, lists solely in-frame clones and lacks some. Of 470,000 or so clones detected, about 78% appear once; the ten largest clones hold 12%. The specimen was PBMCs. The receptors originated from a woman in her thirties or forties in good health. Some clones in this sample may be carry-over from other donors' samples. CDR3s include the opening cysteine and the closing phenylalanine or tryptophan. The order of the fields is D gene, V gene, J gene, clone size, CDR3 DNA, CDR3 protein. A D gene is named only where the DNA matches it firmly. Rows give clone size only sometimes, using once, few, many, or a class for an expanded clone.

d_call: .; v_call: TRBV27; j_call: TRBJ2-1; clone_size: .; cdr3_nt: TGTGCTTACCCTCCAGGGCATATTCCCTACAATGAGCAGTTCTTC; cdr3_aa: CAYPPGHIPYNEQFF
d_call: TRBD2; v_call: TRBV18; j_call: TRBJ2-1; clone_size: .; cdr3_nt: TGTGCCAGCTCGGTCGGACTAGCAGAATACAATGAGCAGTTCTTC; cdr3_aa: CASSVGLAEYNEQFF
d_call: TRBD1; v_call: TRBV2; j_call: TRBJ2-7; clone_size: .; cdr3_nt: TGTGCCCCAGAGACAGGGGATGCCTACGAGCAGTACTTC; cdr3_aa: CAPETGDAYEQYF
d_call: .; v_call: TRBV7-2; j_call: TRBJ2-1; clone_size: .; cdr3_nt: TGTGCCAGCAGCTTGCGGTATTCCCTCTACAATGAGCAGTTCTTC; cdr3_aa: CASSLRYSLYNEQFF
d_call: .; v_call: TRBV5-6; j_call: TRBJ1-4; clone_size: few; cdr3_nt: TGTGCCAGCAGCCCCCCTCGGGGAAGGGGTGGCGATGAAAAACTGTTTTTT; cdr3_aa: CASSPPRGRGGDEKLFF
d_call: .; v_call: TRBV5-1; j_call: TRBJ2-5; clone_size: few; cdr3_nt: TGCGCCAGCAGCTTGGTTAGGAGCGGAGAGACCCAGTACTTC; cdr3_aa: CASSLVRSGETQYF
d_call: TRBD2; v_call: TRBV7-7; j_call: TRBJ2-5; clone_size: .; cdr3_nt: TGTGCTAGCAGCCCAGGGGCTAGCGGGAGGAGTTGGGAGACCCAGTACTTC; cdr3_aa: CASSPGASGRSWETQYF
d_call: TRBD1; v_call: TRBV14; j_call: TRBJ2-7; clone_size: .; cdr3_nt: TGTGCCAGCAGCCTTGACAGGGGGTCTTCCTACGAGCAGTACTTC; cdr3_aa: CASSLDRGSSYEQYF
d_call: TRBD2; v_call: TRBV7-2; j_call: TRBJ2-2; clone_size: .; cdr3_nt: TGTGCCAGCAGCAGCGGCCCTAGCGGTGTGAACACCGGGGAGCTGTTTTTT; cdr3_aa: CASSSGPSGVNTGELFF
d_call: TRBD2; v_call: TRBV28; j_call: TRBJ2-1; clone_size: .; cdr3_nt: TGTGCCAGCACCCATGGGGGGGATTTCGACAATGAGCAGTTCTTC; cdr3_aa: CASTHGGDFDNEQFF
d_call: TRBD1; v_call: TRBV4-3; j_call: TRBJ1-3; clone_size: .; cdr3_nt: TGCGCCAGCAGCCAAGACCCCCAGGGGGCTGGAAACACCATATATTTT; cdr3_aa: CASSQDPQGAGNTIYF
d_call: .; v_call: TRBV29-1; j_call: TRBJ1-1; clone_size: .; cdr3_nt: TGCAGCGTTGGGGAGAGGAACACTGAAGCTTTCTTT; cdr3_aa: CSVGERNTEAFF
d_call: TRBD1; v_call: TRBV18; j_call: TRBJ1-5; clone_size: .; cdr3_nt: TGTGCCAGCTCAAATAGCGCTTTAGGGACAGCCACCGACTATCAGCATTTT; cdr3_aa: CASSNSALGTATDYQHF
d_call: .; v_call: TRBV6-5; j_call: TRBJ1-3; clone_size: .; cdr3_nt: TGTGCCAGCAGTTACGCCAGGGAAGCTGGAAACACCATATATTTT; cdr3_aa: CASSYAREAGNTIYF
d_call: .; v_call: TRBV28; j_call: TRBJ1-3; clone_size: .; cdr3_nt: TGTGCCAGCAGTTTAGTAGGGGGCTCTGGAAACACCATATATTTT; cdr3_aa: CASSLVGGSGNTIYF
d_call: .; v_call: TRBV18; j_call: TRBJ2-1; clone_size: few; cdr3_nt: TGTGCCAGCTCACCACCCAAAAAAGGGACATCATACAATGAGCAGTTCTTC; cdr3_aa: CASSPPKKGTSYNEQFF
d_call: TRBD2; v_call: TRBV7-2; j_call: TRBJ2-7; clone_size: .; cdr3_nt: TGTGCCAGCAGCTTAGCATGGACTAGCGGGGAGCAGTACTTC; cdr3_aa: CASSLAWTSGEQYF
d_call: .; v_call: TRBV5-1; j_call: TRBJ2-3; clone_size: .; cdr3_nt: TGCGCCAGCAGCGACACGGGCACAGATACGCAGTATTTT; cdr3_aa: CASSDTGTDTQYF
d_call: TRBD2; v_call: TRBV19; j_call: TRBJ2-1; clone_size: .; cdr3_nt: TGTGCCAGTAGTATAGGTACCGGGACTAGCTACGATGAGCAGTTCTTC; cdr3_aa: CASSIGTGTSYDEQFF
d_call: .; v_call: TRBV2; j_call: TRBJ2-3; clone_size: .; cdr3_nt: TGTGCCAGCAGTGAGAGTGAGCTATATACGCAGTATTTT; cdr3_aa: CASSESELYTQYF
d_call: .; v_call: TRBV30; j_call: TRBJ1-2; clone_size: .; cdr3_nt: TGTGCCTGGAGTGTACAGGGAGGATCCTATGGCTACACCTTC; cdr3_aa: CAWSVQGGSYGYTF
d_call: TRBD2; v_call: TRBV7-2; j_call: TRBJ2-3; clone_size: .; cdr3_nt: TGTGCCAGCAGCCCCGGACTAGCGGTCACAGATACGCAGTATTTT; cdr3_aa: CASSPGLAVTDTQYF
d_call: .; v_call: TRBV7-8; j_call: TRBJ1-1; clone_size: .; cdr3_nt: TGTGCCAGCAGCTTAGTTTCAAAGAACACTGAAGCTTTCTTT; cdr3_aa: CASSLVSKNTEAFF
d_call: .; v_call: TRBV30; j_call: TRBJ2-7; clone_size: .; cdr3_nt: TGTGCCTGGAGTGGGGGGACCCCTCTGCAGTACTTC; cdr3_aa: CAWSGGTPLQYF
d_call: TRBD1; v_call: TRBV5-1; j_call: TRBJ1-5; clone_size: .; cdr3_nt: TGCGCCAGCAGCTCAGGGGGCGGGCAGCCCCAGCATTTT; cdr3_aa: CASSSGGGQPQHF
d_call: .; v_call: TRBV30; j_call: TRBJ2-5; clone_size: .; cdr3_nt: TGTGCCTGGATGGGAGTGTACCAAGAGACCCAGTACTTC; cdr3_aa: CAWMGVYQETQYF
d_call: .; v_call: TRBV20-1; j_call: TRBJ1-1; clone_size: few; cdr3_nt: TGCAGCGCGGGGGGAGCTTTCTTT; cdr3_aa: CSAGGAFF
d_call: TRBD2; v_call: TRBV5-4; j_call: TRBJ2-1; clone_size: few; cdr3_nt: TGTGCCAGCAGCTTGTGGTTACTAGCGGGAGCAAGTGAGCAGTTCTTC; cdr3_aa: CASSLWLLAGASEQFF
d_call: .; v_call: TRBV15; j_call: TRBJ2-1; clone_size: few; cdr3_nt: TGTGCCACCAGCAGAGATCTCGGCGGGATGTTTACTGGGAATGAGCAGTTCTTC; cdr3_aa: CATSRDLGGMFTGNEQFF
d_call: TRBD2; v_call: TRBV14; j_call: TRBJ2-7; clone_size: .; cdr3_nt: TGTGCCAGCAGCCCGGGACTAGCGGGGTACTACGAGCAGTACTTC; cdr3_aa: CASSPGLAGYYEQYF
d_call: TRBD2; v_call: TRBV11-2; j_call: TRBJ2-7; clone_size: .; cdr3_nt: TGTGCCAGCAGCTCCCTCCGACTAGCGGAAGCTTACGAGCAGTACTTC; cdr3_aa: CASSSLRLAEAYEQYF
d_call: .; v_call: TRBV2; j_call: TRBJ2-7; clone_size: .; cdr3_nt: TGTGCCAGCACCGAAAGGGGACCTAACGCCTACGAGCAGTACTTC; cdr3_aa: CASTERGPNAYEQYF
d_call: TRBD2; v_call: TRBV11-3; j_call: TRBJ2-7; clone_size: .; cdr3_nt: TGTGCCAGCAGCTTAGACGGGGCTAGCGGAGGTTACGAGCAGTACTTC; cdr3_aa: CASSLDGASGGYEQYF
d_call: TRBD1; v_call: TRBV5-1; j_call: TRBJ2-7; clone_size: .; cdr3_nt: TGCGCCAGCAGCTCCCCCCGACAGGGCCCCCACGAGCAGTACTTC; cdr3_aa: CASSSPRQGPHEQYF
d_call: .; v_call: TRBV2; j_call: TRBJ1-1; clone_size: .; cdr3_nt: TGTGCCAGCATAAGAGGCACCAGGACCGGCGCTTTCTTT; cdr3_aa: CASIRGTRTGAFF
d_call: .; v_call: TRBV5-1; j_call: TRBJ2-3; clone_size: many; cdr3_nt: TGCGCCAGCAGCGCCTCTAGGGATACGCAGTATTTT; cdr3_aa: CASSASRDTQYF
d_call: TRBD2; v_call: TRBV29-1; j_call: TRBJ2-2; clone_size: .; cdr3_nt: TGCAGCGTTGAAACTAGCGGGAGATCGCTTGATACGAACACCGGGGAGCTGTTTTTT; cdr3_aa: CSVETSGRSLDTNTGELFF
d_call: TRBD2; v_call: TRBV19; j_call: TRBJ2-3; clone_size: .; cdr3_nt: TGTGCCAGTAGTATACGGCCCCGTCCTAGCGGGAGAACAGATACGCAGTATTTT; cdr3_aa: CASSIRPRPSGRTDTQYF
d_call: TRBD2; v_call: TRBV13; j_call: TRBJ2-7; clone_size: .; cdr3_nt: TGTGCCAGCAGCTCTCTTACTAGCGGGAGGGCTTACGAGCAGTACTTC; cdr3_aa: CASSSLTSGRAYEQYF
d_call: TRBD2; v_call: TRBV6-4; j_call: TRBJ2-3; clone_size: .; cdr3_nt: TGTGCCAGCAGTTTGACTAGCGGGGGCCCCACAGATACGCAGTATTTT; cdr3_aa: CASSLTSGGPTDTQYF
d_call: TRBD1; v_call: TRBV4-3; j_call: TRBJ1-4; clone_size: many; cdr3_nt: TGCGCCAGCAGCCGAGAGACAGGGAAGGAAGAAAAACTGTTTTTT; cdr3_aa: CASSRETGKEEKLFF
d_call: .; v_call: TRBV15; j_call: TRBJ2-5; clone_size: .; cdr3_nt: TGTGCCACCAGCGAGGGACTGGACCAAGAGACCCAGTACTTC; cdr3_aa: CATSEGLDQETQYF
d_call: TRBD2; v_call: TRBV2; j_call: TRBJ2-5; clone_size: .; cdr3_nt: TGTGCCAGCAGTGAAATTTCTAGCGGGGCCCCACAAGAGACCCAGTACTTC; cdr3_aa: CASSEISSGAPQETQYF
d_call: .; v_call: TRBV7-9; j_call: TRBJ2-5; clone_size: .; cdr3_nt: TGTGCCAGCAGCTTAAGCGCTAGCTCAGAGACCCAGTACTTC; cdr3_aa: CASSLSASSETQYF
d_call: TRBD2; v_call: TRBV27; j_call: TRBJ2-7; clone_size: .; cdr3_nt: TGTGCCAGCAGTTTATCGTGGACTAGCTCCTACGAGCAGTACTTC; cdr3_aa: CASSLSWTSSYEQYF
d_call: TRBD1; v_call: TRBV10-3; j_call: TRBJ2-5; clone_size: .; cdr3_nt: TGTGCCATCAGTGCCAGGGGGACAGAGACCCAGTACTTC; cdr3_aa: CAISARGTETQYF
d_call: TRBD1; v_call: TRBV18; j_call: TRBJ1-3; clone_size: .; cdr3_nt: TGTGCCAGCTCACCCGGGACAGGGCAAGTTACTGGAAACACCATATATTTT; cdr3_aa: CASSPGTGQVTGNTIYF
d_call: TRBD2; v_call: TRBV4-3; j_call: TRBJ2-7; clone_size: .; cdr3_nt: TGCGCCAGCAGCCAAAGACGTACTAGCGGGGTCTACGAGCAGTACTTC; cdr3_aa: CASSQRRTSGVYEQYF
d_call: TRBD2; v_call: TRBV7-2; j_call: TRBJ2-7; clone_size: .; cdr3_nt: TGTGCCAGCAGCTTAGTGGCTAGCGGGACTTCCGAGCAGTACTTC; cdr3_aa: CASSLVASGTSEQYF
d_call: .; v_call: TRBV11-3; j_call: TRBJ2-3; clone_size: .; cdr3_nt: TGTGCCAGCAGCTTAGATGGGAGGGGGTCGCAAGATACGCAGTATTTT; cdr3_aa: CASSLDGRGSQDTQYF
d_call: TRBD1; v_call: TRBV6-6; j_call: TRBJ2-7; clone_size: .; cdr3_nt: TGTGCCAGCAGTTACTCCCAGGGGGACGGGGACGAGCAGTACTTC; cdr3_aa: CASSYSQGDGDEQYF
d_call: TRBD2; v_call: TRBV7-8; j_call: TRBJ2-7; clone_size: .; cdr3_nt: TGTGCCAGCAGCCACGGACTAGTTCGTCCCTACGAGCAGTACTTC; cdr3_aa: CASSHGLVRPYEQYF
d_call: TRBD2; v_call: TRBV11-3; j_call: TRBJ2-5; clone_size: .; cdr3_nt: TGTGCCAGCAGCAGGACTAGCGCTGGGACCCAGTACTTC; cdr3_aa: CASSRTSAGTQYF
d_call: .; v_call: TRBV4-1; j_call: TRBJ1-2; clone_size: .; cdr3_nt: TGCGCCAGCAGCCAAGATCCGGAGAATGGCTACACCTTC; cdr3_aa: CASSQDPENGYTF
d_call: TRBD2; v_call: TRBV15; j_call: TRBJ2-7; clone_size: .; cdr3_nt: TGTGCCACCAGCAGAGATGCGGGAGCCGCCTACGAGCAGTACTTC; cdr3_aa: CATSRDAGAAYEQYF